This note documents a single T cell receptor beta chain sequence. The data are from a study of blood T cell repertoires in COVID-19. Study information: PBMCs, B-cell-depleted T cells, or T cells provided the cDNA or gDNA that made up the material.

Per the germline V gene, CDR1 is SGHTA and CDR2 is FQGTGA. The CDR3 consists of 19 residues. V lost 5 bases to trimming and J lost 3 bases; unmatched junction nucleotides: 15. Libraries were prepared by immunoSEQ multiplex PCR; TCRdb keeps only in-frame clonotypes and omits some of them. Altogether some 390,000 clones are present, 85% to 90% being singletons, with the ten largest covering about 3%. The gene calls are TRBV7-3 and TRBJ2-7, with TRBD2 identical over 14 bases. The clonotype originates from a human donor in a cohort sampled during active COVID-19. Sequencing was performed on peripheral blood. CDR3 loop: CASSPGLAGVYGSDYEQYF. Written as DNA, the CDR3 is TGTGCCAGCAGCCCGGGACTAGCGGGAGTATATGGAAGTGACTACGAGCAGTACTTC.